This T cell receptor (beta chain) originates from a study of OX40 agonist ivuxolimab in advanced cancers. Turning to the study itself: People in dose escalation had one of these cancers: hepatocellular carcinoma, melanoma, renal cell or head and neck cancer.

The CDR3 totals 13 residues. V was shortened by 2 bases and J by 4 bases, with 8 bases between the two germline ends. Looked up from germline, CDR1 is MDHEN and CDR2 is SYDVKM. Points from the study as a whole: At 0.1 to 3.0 mg/kg and by week 6, CD4+ and CD8+ T cells in the blood had expanded clonally.

TCRdb's copy holds only in-frame clones and misses some; the assay was immunoSEQ multiplex PCR. This sample yields approximately 80,000 clones, of which 94% are seen a single time; 9.6% belongs to the top ten. As for this clone: Antigen specificity is unknown.

The sequence was obtained from an adult with an advanced solid tumor such as melanoma, head and neck, liver or kidney cancer. The J gene is TRBJ1-1, the V gene TRBV28; TRBD1 might be the D (5 bases). The sequences come from CD4+ or CD8+ T cells sorted from blood, collected in a trial of the OX40 agonist ivuxolimab. CDR3 coding DNA: TGTGCCAGCAGTTTAGGGGGAGGCACTGAAGCTTTCTTT. This codes for CASSLGGGTEAFF.